The entry below describes one T cell receptor (beta chain). No antigen is known for it. A roughly 2.6 ml peripheral blood sample was drawn into PAXgene tubes per donor and stored at -80°C. Without any T cell sorting, total RNA was extracted from whole blood using the PAXgene blood miRNA kit on an automated QIAcube. Peripheral blood from monozygotic twin pairs, either concordant or discordant for inflammatory bowel disease, underwent deep TCRalpha and TCRbeta repertoire profiling that used unique molecular barcoding. For every twin pair, smoking habits were documented, and each individual was categorised as a current, former or never smoker. This entry is derived from a study of monozygotic twins with inflammatory bowel disease (dated by TCRdb to the late 2010s). A note on the overall study: In total, roughly 30 monozygotic twin pairs made up the full study: 19 Danish pairs, all IBD-discordant, plus nine German pairs, of which four were IBD-concordant and five were IBD-discordant. Each individual had, on average, about 151 000 unique TCRalpha sequences and 181 000 unique TCRbeta sequences available for analysis. The search for disease-associated traits relied mainly on comparing, within discordant pairs, IBD patients with their genetically identical healthy co-twins. General study outcomes and caveats: Background noise and inter-individual variability may have been introduced into the repertoires by the differing immunosuppressive treatments among patients. No single strong signal or clonotype linked to IBD turned up in the results, so the idea that one exists was not supported. Different T cell subtypes could not be distinguished in the analysis. Fewer clonotypes were shared with other individuals by IBD patients than by healthy twins, most markedly in patients showing signs of disease activity. Repertoire similarity did not differ between concordant and discordant twins, which could be due to limited statistical power. Measured by the inverse Simpson index, TCRbeta repertoire diversity was lower in IBD patients than in their healthy co-twins.

Library creation used 5' RACE. Preparation of each TCR library used approximately 3,200 ng of total RNA. For each sample, cDNA synthesis was carried out in eight separate reactions using SMARTScribe reverse transcriptase. During cDNA synthesis, unique molecular identifiers containing a 6-nucleotide sample barcode were introduced by template switching. Amplification of TCRalpha and TCRbeta cDNA involved two nested PCRs of approximately 16 and 10 cycles, and each PCR was followed by bead purification. Before amplification, the cDNA was treated with uracil DNA-glycosylase and purified using the QIAquick PCR purification kit. The second PCR added Illumina TruSeq-compatible adapters along with sample-specific barcodes. TapeStation and Qubit were used to check library quality and concentration, and 5 to 6 ng of each library went into the pool. Sequencing of the pooled libraries was done on an Illumina HiSeq2500 single-index Rapid Run using custom sequencing primers and 2 x 100 bp reads. The paper's processing steps were these. MiGEC version 1.2.6 was used for UMI-based consensus assembly to correct PCR and sequencing errors. MiXCR version 2.1.1 handled V(D)J alignment, clonotype assembly and CDR3 extraction. Gene usage, clonotype sharing and MAIT/NKT TCR abundance were normalised by analysing the top 1000, 10 000 and 20 000 clonotypes per sample. After downsampling to 27 000 UMIs, diversity was calculated as the inverse Simpson index using the vegan R package. Statistical testing used paired Mann-Whitney U tests on the discordant twin pairs and applied Benjamini-Hochberg correction for multiple testing. Each entry corresponds to one CDR3 protein sequence from reads that TCRdb reprocessed, and DNA is not given. TCRdb assigned the V and J calls; the authors' analysis was not used. This sample's records show some 150,000 distinct CDR3 sequences. 6.5% to 9% of the sample is in the top ten clones.

Per the germline V gene, SGHRS is the CDR1 and YFSETQ is the CDR2. The cysteine opens and the phenylalanine closes a CDR3 of 14 amino acids. No DNA is listed. The chain employs TRBV5-1 and TRBJ2-7; TCRdb returns TRBD1, unconfirmable since there is no DNA. Sequenced sample: blood. The TCR originated in a human donor with ulcerative colitis or Crohn's disease, or a healthy co-twin of an affected twin (not recorded which). The CDR3 sequence is CASSLARIQDEQYF.